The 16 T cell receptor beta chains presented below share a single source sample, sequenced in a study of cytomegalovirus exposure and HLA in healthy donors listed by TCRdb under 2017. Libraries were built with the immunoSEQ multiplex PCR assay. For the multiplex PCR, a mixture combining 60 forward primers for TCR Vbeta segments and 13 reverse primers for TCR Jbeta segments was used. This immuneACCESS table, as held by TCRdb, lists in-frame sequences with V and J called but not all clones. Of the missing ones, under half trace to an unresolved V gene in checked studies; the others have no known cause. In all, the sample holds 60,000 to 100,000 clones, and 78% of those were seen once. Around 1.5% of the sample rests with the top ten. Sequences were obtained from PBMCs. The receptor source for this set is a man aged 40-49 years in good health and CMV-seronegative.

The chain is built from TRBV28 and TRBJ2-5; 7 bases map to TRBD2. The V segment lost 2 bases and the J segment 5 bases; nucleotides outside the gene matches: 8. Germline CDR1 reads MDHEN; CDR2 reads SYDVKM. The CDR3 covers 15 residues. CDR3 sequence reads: CASSLEGRGSETQYF. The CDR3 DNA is TGTGCCAGCAGTTTAGAAGGGCGGGGGAGTGAGACCCAGTACTTC.

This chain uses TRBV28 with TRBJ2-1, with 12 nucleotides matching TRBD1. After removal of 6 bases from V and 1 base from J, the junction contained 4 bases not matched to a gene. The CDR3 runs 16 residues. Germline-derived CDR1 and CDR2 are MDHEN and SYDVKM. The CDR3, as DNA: TGTGCCAGCAGAGGGACAGGGGGCCAATCCTACAATGAGCAGTTCTTC. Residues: CASRGTGGQSYNEQFF.

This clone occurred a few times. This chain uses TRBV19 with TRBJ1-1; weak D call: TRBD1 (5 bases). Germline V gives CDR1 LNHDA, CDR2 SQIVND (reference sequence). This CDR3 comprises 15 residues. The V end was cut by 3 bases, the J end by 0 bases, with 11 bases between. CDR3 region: CASSIRQGLNTEAFF. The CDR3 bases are TGTGCCAGTAGTATCAGGCAGGGTTTGAACACTGAAGCTTTCTTT. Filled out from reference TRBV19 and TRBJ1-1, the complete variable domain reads DGGITQSPKYLFRKEGQNVTLSCEQNLNHDAMYWYRQDPGQGLRLIYYSQIVNDFQKGDIAEGYSVSREKKESFPLTVTSAQKNPTAFYLCASSIRQGLNTEAFFGQGTRLTVV.

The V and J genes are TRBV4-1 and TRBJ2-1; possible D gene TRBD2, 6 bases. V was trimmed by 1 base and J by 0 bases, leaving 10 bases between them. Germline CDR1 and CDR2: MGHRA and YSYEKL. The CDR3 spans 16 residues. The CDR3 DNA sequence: TGCGCCAGCAGCCAAGTTCCCGGGAGCTCCTACAATGAGCAGTTCTTC. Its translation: CASSQVPGSSYNEQFF.

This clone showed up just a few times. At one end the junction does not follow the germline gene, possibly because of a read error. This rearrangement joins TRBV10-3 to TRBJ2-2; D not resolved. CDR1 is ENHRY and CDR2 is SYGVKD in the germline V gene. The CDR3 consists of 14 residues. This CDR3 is CATSGDTDTGELFF. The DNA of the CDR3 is TGTGCCACCAGTGGCGACACAGACACCGGGGAGCTGTTTTTT.

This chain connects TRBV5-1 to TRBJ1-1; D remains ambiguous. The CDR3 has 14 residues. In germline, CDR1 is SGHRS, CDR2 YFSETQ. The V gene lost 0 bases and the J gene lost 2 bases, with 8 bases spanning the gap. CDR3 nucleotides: TGCGCCAGCAGCTTGGTTGGAGTAAACACTGAAGCTTTCTTT. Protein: CASSLVGVNTEAFF. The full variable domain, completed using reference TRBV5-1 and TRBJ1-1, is KAGVTQTPRYLIKTRGQQVTLSCSPISGHRSVSWYQQTPGQGLQFLFEYFSETQRNKGNFPGRFSGRQFSNSRSEMNVSTLELGDSALYLCASSLVGVNTEAFFGQGTRLTVV.

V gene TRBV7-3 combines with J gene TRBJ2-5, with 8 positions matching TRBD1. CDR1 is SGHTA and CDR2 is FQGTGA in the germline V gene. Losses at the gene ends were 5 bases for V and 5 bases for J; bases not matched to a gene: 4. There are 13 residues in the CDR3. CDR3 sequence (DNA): TGTGCCAGCAGCACCACAGGGGGTGAGACCCAGTACTTC. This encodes CASSTTGGETQYF.

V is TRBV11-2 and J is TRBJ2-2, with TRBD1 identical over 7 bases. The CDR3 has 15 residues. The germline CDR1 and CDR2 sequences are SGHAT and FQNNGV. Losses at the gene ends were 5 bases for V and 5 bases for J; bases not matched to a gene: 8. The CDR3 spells CASSRQGMGTGELFF. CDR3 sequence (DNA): TGTGCCAGCAGCCGACAGGGAATGGGGACCGGGGAGCTGTTTTTT. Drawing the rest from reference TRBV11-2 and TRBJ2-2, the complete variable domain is EAGVAQSPRYKIIEKRQSVAFWCNPISGHATLYWYQQILGQGPKLLIQFQNNGVVDDSQLPKDRFSAERLKGVDSTLKIQPAKLEDSAVYLCASSRQGMGTGELFFGEGSRLTVL.

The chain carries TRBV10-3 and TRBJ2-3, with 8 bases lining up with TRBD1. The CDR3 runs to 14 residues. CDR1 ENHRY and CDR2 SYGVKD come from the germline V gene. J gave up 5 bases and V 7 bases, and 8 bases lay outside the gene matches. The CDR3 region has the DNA TGTGCCATCAACTCCAGGGGGCCAGGAGATACGCAGTATTTT. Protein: CAINSRGPGDTQYF.

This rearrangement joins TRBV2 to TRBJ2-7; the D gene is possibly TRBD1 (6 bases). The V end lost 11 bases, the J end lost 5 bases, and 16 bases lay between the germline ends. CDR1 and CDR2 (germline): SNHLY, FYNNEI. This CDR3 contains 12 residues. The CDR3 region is CAAARGWNEQYF. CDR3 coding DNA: TGTGCCGCGGCCAGGGGATGGAACGAGCAGTACTTC.

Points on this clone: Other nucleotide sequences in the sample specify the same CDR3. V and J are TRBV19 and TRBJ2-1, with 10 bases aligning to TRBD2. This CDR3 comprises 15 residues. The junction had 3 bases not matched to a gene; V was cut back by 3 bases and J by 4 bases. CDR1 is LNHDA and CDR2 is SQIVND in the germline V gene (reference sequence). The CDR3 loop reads CASSIGLAVYNEQFF. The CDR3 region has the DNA TGTGCCAGTAGTATTGGACTAGCGGTATACAATGAGCAGTTCTTC.

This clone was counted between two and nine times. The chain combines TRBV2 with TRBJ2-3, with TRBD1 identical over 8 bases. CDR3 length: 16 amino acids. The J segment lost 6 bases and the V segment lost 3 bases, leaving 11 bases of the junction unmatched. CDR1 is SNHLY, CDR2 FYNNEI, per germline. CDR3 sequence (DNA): TGTGCCAGCAGTGATGGGGGGACAGGTCGATCGGATACGCAGTATTTT. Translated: CASSDGGTGRSDTQYF.

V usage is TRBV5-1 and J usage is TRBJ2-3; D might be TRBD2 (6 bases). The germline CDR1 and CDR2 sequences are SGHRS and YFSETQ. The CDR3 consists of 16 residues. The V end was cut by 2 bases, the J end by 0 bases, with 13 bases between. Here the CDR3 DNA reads TGCGCCAGCAGCTTCGGGACTCGACATAGCACAGATACGCAGTATTTT. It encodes CASSFGTRHSTDTQYF.

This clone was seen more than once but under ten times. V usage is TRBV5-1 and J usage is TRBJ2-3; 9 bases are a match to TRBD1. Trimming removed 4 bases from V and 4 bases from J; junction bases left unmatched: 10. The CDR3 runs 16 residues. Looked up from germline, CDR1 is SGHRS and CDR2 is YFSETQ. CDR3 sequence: CASSMLGQGIADTQYF. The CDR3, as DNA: TGCGCCAGCAGCATGTTGGGACAGGGTATTGCAGATACGCAGTATTTT.

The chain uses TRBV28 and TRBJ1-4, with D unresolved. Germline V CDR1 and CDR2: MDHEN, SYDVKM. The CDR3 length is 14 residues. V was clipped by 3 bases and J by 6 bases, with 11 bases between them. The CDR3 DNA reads TGTGCCAGCAGTTTCGGTAGAAGATATGAAAAACTGTTTTTT. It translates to CASSFGRRYEKLFF. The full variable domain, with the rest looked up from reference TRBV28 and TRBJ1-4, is DVKVTQSSRYLVKRTGEKVFLECVQDMDHENMFWYRQDPGLGLRLIYFSYDVKMKEKGDIPEGYSVSREKKERFSLILESASTNQTSMYLCASSFGRRYEKLFFGSGTQLSVL.

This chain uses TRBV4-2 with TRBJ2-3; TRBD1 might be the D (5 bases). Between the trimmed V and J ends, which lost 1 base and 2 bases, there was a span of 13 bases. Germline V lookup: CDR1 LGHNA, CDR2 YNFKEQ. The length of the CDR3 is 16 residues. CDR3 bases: TGTGCCAGCAGCCAAGTGCAGGGCGGAAACACAGATACGCAGTATTTT. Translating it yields CASSQVQGGNTDTQYF.